This entry concerns a single TCR beta chain. Germline V gene sequence: CDR1 LNHDA, CDR2 SQIVND (reference sequence). Trimming pared 7 bases from V and 2 bases from J, leaving 9 bases between. This CDR3 region has 13 residues. The record originates from a study of shared clonotypes between healthy human individuals. Method: immunoSEQ multiplex PCR; TCRdb's copy keeps in-frame clones and lacks some. The top ten clones hold less than 0.065% of a sample with some 650,000 clones, approximately 97% of them seen once. Sequences were obtained from naive CD4+ T cells sorted from blood. Subset here: CD45RA+ positively selected. This chain connects TRBV19 to TRBJ1-3, with D perhaps TRBD1 (5 bases). This TCR derives from a woman aged 25 to 45 in good health. The CDR3: CASNGGTGNTIYF. The CDR3 DNA sequence: TGTGCCAGTAACGGGGGAACTGGAAACACCATATATTTT.